This T cell receptor (beta chain) emerged from a study of cytomegalovirus exposure and HLA in healthy donors. Study at large: A prior study identified just under 120 million unique TCR beta sequences from some 200 million T cells.

Researchers ran the PCR with 60 Vbeta and 13 Jbeta primers. In the authors' workflow: The authors later counted around 80 million unique TCR beta chains, approximately 10 million of them shared. Repertoires were generated with immunoSEQ multiplex PCR, while TCRdb's copy carries only in-frame clones and drops some. The D gene and trimming were derived from the DNA, and the V and J assignments and clone size from that table. Among some 130,000 clones listed, roughly 80% were seen once. Note on this clone: As yet, its antigen is unknown.

The study's findings and limits: For most subjects, TCR beta sequences were reported to predict HLA-A and HLA-B alleles with accuracy.

With 0 bases removed from V and 1 base from J, the gap between germline ends came to 13 bases. Looked up from germline, CDR1 is SGHTS and CDR2 is YDEGEE. The CDR3 has 17 amino acids. The TCR sequence derives from a male donor in good health and CMV-seronegative. What was sequenced was PBMCs. J is TRBJ2-2 and V is TRBV5-8, with D possibly matching TRBD2 (6 bases). The CDR3 region has the DNA TGTGCCAGCAGCTTGGCGGGATGGAGGGGGAACACCGGGGAGCTGTTTTTT. Protein product: CASSLAGWRGNTGELFF.